This TCR beta chain was recovered during a study of blood T cell repertoires in COVID-19. Turning to the study itself: Sites in the United States, Italy and Spain provided acute and convalescent COVID-19 samples.

The germline V and J ends were trimmed by 1 base and 7 bases, with 10 bases remaining between them. Germline CDR1 and CDR2: SGHTA and FQGNSA. The CDR3 has 14 amino acids. TCRdb keeps only in-frame clones here, not all; method: immunoSEQ multiplex PCR. The sample has a few hundred thousand clones; 65% to 90% are singletons. Sequenced: peripheral blood. J is TRBJ1-4 and V is TRBV7-2; D is ambiguous. This receptor was taken from a human donor in a cohort sampled during active COVID-19. The CDR3 loop reads CASSLGPSSEKLFF. The CDR3 nucleotides are TGTGCCAGCAGCTTAGGTCCTTCGAGTGAAAAACTGTTTTTT.